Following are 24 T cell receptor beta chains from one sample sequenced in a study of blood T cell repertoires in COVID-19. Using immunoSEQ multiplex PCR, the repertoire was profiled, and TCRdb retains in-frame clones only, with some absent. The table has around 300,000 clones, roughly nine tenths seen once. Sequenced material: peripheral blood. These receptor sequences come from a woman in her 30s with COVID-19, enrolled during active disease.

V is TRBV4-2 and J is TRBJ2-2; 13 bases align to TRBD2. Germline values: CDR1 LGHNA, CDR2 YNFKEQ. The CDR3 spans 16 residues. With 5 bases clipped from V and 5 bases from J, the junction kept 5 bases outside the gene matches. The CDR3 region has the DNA TGTGCCAGCAGCTGGGGACTAGCGGGAAGTACCGGGGAGCTGTTTTTT. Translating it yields CASSWGLAGSTGELFF.

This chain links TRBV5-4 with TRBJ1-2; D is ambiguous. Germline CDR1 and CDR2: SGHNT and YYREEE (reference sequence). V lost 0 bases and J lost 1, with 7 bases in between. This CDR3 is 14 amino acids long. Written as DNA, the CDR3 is TGTGCCAGCAGCTTGGAAACTCGTAACTATGGCTACACCTTC. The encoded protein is CASSLETRNYGYTF.

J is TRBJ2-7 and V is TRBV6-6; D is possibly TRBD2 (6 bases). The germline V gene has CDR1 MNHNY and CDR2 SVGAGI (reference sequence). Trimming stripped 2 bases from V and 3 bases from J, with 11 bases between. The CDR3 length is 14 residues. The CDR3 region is CASSYGDFDYEQYF. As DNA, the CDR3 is TGTGCCAGCAGTTACGGGGACTTCGACTACGAGCAGTACTTC.

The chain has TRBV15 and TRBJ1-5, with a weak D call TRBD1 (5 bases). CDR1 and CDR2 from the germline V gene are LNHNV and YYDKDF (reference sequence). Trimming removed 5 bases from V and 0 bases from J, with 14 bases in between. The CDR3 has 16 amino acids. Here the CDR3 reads CATSWWGGDSNQPQHF. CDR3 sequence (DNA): TGTGCCACCAGCTGGTGGGGGGGAGATAGCAATCAGCCCCAGCATTTT.

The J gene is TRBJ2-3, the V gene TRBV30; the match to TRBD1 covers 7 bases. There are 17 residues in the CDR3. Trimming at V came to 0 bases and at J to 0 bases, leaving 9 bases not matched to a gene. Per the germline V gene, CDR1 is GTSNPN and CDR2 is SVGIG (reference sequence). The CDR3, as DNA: TGTGCCTGGAGTGTAAAGGGGGCAGGGATTAGCACAGATACGCAGTATTTT. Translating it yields CAWSVKGAGISTDTQYF.

The DNA of the CDR3 is TGTGCCAGCAGCCAGGCGACAGGGGGAAGGGGCTACACCTTC. It specifies CASSQATGGRGYTF. This chain joins TRBV14 and TRBJ1-2; TRBD1 aligns across 9 bases. Germline V gives CDR1 SGHDN, CDR2 FVKESK. CDR3 length: 14 amino acids. Unmatched junction bases numbered 7, after V lost 3 bases and J lost 8 bases. Based on the CDR3 plus reference TRBV14 and TRBJ1-2, the full variable domain is EAGVTQFPSHSVIEKGQTVTLRCDPISGHDNLYWYRRVMGKEIKFLLHFVKESKQDESGMPNNRFLAERTGGTYSTLKVQPAELEDSGVYFCASSQATGGRGYTFGSGTRLTVV.

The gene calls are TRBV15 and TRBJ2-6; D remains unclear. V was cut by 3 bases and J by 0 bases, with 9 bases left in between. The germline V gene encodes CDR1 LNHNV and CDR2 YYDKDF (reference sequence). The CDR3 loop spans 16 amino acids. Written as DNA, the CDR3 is TGTGCCACCAGCAGCTCTGAGGTCTCTGGGGCCAACGTCCTGACTTTC. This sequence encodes CATSSSEVSGANVLTF.

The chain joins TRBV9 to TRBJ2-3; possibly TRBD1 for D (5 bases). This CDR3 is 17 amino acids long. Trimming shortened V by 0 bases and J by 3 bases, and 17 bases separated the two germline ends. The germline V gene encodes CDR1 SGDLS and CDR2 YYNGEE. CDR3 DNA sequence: TGTGCCAGCAGCGTAGGGTGGGGCGTTGGGTTGACAGATACGCAGTATTTT. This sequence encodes CASSVGWGVGLTDTQYF.

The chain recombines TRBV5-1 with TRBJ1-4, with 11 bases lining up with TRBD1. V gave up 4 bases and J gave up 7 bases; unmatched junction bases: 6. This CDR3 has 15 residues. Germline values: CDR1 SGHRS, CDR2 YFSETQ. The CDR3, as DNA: TGCGCCAGCAGCCCGGGACAGGGGGGTAGTGAAAAACTGTTTTTT. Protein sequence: CASSPGQGGSEKLFF.

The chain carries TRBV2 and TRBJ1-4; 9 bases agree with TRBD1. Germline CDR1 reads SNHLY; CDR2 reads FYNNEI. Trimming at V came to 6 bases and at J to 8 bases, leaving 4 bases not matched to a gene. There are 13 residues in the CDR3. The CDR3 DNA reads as TGTGCCAGCAGCCGGACAGGGGACGAAAAACTGTTTTTT. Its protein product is CASSRTGDEKLFF.

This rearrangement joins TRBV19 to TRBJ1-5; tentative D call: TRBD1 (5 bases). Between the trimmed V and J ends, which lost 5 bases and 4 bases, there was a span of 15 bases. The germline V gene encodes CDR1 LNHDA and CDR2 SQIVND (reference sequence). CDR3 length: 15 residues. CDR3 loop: CASSVRAVGNQPQHF. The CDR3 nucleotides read TGTGCCAGTAGTGTCAGGGCGGTGGGGAATCAGCCCCAGCATTTT. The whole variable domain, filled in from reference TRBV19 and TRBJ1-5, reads DGGITQSPKYLFRKEGQNVTLSCEQNLNHDAMYWYRQDPGQGLRLIYYSQIVNDFQKGDIAEGYSVSREKKESFPLTVTSAQKNPTAFYLCASSVRAVGNQPQHFGDGTRLSIL.

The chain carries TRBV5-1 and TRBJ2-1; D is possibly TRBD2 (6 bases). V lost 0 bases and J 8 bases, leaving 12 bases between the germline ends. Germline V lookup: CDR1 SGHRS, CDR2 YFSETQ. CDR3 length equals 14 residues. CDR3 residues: CASSLELASYEQFF. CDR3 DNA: TGCGCCAGCAGCTTGGAACTAGCTTCTTATGAGCAGTTCTTC.

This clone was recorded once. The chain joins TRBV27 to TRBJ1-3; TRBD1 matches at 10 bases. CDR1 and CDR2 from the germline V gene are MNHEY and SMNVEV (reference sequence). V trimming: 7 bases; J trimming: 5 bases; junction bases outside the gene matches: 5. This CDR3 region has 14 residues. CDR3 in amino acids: CASMGGQGRNTIYF. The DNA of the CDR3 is TGTGCCAGCATGGGGGGACAGGGGAGAAACACCATATATTTT.

The CDR3 region is CASMVGGLTNQPQHF. DNA for the CDR3: TGTGCCAGTATGGTAGGAGGGCTCACCAATCAGCCCCAGCATTTT. J is TRBJ1-5 and V is TRBV19, with D hard to call. Trimming took off 7 bases at V and 3 bases at J, with 16 bases between the two ends. The CDR3 consists of 15 residues. Germline lookup yields CDR1 LNHDA and CDR2 SQIVND (reference sequence).

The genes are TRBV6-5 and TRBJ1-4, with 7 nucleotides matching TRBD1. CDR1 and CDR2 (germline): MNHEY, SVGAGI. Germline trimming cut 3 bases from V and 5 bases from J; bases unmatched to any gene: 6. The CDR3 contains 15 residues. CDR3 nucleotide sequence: TGTGCCAGCAGTTATTTCCCGGGACAGAATGAAAAACTGTTTTTT. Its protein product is CASSYFPGQNEKLFF.

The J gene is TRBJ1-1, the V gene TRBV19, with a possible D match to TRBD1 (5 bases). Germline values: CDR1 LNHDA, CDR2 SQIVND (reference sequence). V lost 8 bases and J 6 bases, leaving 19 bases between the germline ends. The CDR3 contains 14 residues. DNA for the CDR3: TGTGCCAGTTTGCCCCGGGGGACGAGGGCTGAAGCTTTCTTT. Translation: CASLPRGTRAEAFF.

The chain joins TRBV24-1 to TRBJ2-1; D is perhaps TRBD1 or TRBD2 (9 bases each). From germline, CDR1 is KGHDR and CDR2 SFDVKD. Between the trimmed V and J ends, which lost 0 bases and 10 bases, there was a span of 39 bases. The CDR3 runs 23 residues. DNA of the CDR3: TGTGCCACCAGTGATTTGGTCTTGGGTTGGTGGGACAGGGAAGTAGCGGGAGCACGGGAGCAGTTCTTC. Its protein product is CATSDLVLGWWDREVAGAREQFF.

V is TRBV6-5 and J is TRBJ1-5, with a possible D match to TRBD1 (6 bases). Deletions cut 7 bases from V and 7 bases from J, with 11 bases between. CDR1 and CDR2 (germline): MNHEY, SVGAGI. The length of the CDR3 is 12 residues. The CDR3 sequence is CASTRGDQPQHF. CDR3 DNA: TGTGCCAGCACCAGGGGCGACCAGCCCCAGCATTTT.

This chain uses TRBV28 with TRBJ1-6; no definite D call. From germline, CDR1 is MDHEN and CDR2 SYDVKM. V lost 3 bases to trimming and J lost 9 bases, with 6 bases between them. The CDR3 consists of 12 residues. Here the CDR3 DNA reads TGTGCCAGCAGTTTTATTCGTTCACCCCTCCACTTT. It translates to CASSFIRSPLHF.

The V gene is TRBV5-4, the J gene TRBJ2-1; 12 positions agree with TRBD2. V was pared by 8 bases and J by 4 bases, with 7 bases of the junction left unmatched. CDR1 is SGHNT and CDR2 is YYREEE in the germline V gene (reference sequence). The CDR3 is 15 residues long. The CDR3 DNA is TGTGCCAGTCATTCCGGGACTAGCGGGTACAATGAGCAGTTCTTC. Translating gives CASHSGTSGYNEQFF.

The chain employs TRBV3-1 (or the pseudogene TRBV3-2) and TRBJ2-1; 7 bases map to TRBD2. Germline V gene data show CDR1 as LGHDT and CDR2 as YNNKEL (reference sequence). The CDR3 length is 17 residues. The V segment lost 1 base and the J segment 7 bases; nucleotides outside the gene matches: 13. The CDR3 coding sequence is TGTGCCAGCAGCCAAGTAAAGGCGGGAGTGGGGTTAAATGAGCAGTTCTTC. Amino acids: CASSQVKAGVGLNEQFF.

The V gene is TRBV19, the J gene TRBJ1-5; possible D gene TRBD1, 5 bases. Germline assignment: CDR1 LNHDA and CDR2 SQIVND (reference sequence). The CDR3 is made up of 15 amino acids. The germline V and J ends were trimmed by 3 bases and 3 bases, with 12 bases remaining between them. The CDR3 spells CASSMGRGINQPQHF. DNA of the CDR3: TGTGCCAGTAGTATGGGGCGGGGGATCAATCAGCCCCAGCATTTT.

CDR3 nucleotide sequence: TGTGCCAGCAGTCCCCTTACAGGGTATGAGCAGTTCTTC. Translating it yields CASSPLTGYEQFF. The chain uses TRBV2 and TRBJ2-1, with D perhaps TRBD1 (6 bases). Germline-derived CDR1 and CDR2 are SNHLY and FYNNEI. V lost 5 bases and J lost 8, with 13 bases in between. This CDR3 region has 13 residues.

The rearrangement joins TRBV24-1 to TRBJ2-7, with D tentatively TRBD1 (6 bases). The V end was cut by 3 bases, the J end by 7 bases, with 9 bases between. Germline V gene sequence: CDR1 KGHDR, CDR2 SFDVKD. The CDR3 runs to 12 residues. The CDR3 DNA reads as TGTGCCACCAGTGATGACCAGGGGGAGCAGTACTTC. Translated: CATSDDQGEQYF.